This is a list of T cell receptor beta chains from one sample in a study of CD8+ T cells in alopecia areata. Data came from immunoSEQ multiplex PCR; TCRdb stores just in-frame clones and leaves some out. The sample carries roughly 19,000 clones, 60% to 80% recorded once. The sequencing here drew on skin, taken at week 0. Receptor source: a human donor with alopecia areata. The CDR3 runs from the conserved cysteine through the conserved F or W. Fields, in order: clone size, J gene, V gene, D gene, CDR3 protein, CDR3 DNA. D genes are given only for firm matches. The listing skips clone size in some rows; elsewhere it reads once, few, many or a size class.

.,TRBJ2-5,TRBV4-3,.,CASSQGRGTPGTQYF,TGCGCCAGCAGCCAAGGCAGGGGGACTCCCGGGACCCAGTACTTC
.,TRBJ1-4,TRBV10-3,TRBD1,CAISEGDRGSEKLFF,TGTGCCATCAGTGAGGGAGACAGGGGTAGCGAAAAACTGTTTTTT
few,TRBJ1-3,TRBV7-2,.,CASSLAAGSGNTIYF,TGTGCCAGCAGCTTAGCGGCAGGGTCCGGAAACACCATATATTTT
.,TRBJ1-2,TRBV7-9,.,CASSGLNYGYTF,TGTGCCAGCAGCGGACTGAACTATGGCTACACCTTC
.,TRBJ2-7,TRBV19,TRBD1,CASSIAGGQSYEQYF,TGTGCCAGTAGTATAGCAGGGGGACAGTCCTACGAGCAGTACTTC
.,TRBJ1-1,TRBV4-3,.,CASSQDIVPNTEAFF,TGCGCCAGCAGCCAAGATATTGTGCCTAACACTGAAGCTTTCTTT
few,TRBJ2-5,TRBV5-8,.,CASSLAEFMVFGWYF,TGTGCCAGCAGCTTGGCCGAGTTTATGGTCTTCGGATGGTACTTC
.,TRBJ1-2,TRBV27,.,CASSLKGFLGYGYTF,TGTGCCAGCAGTTTAAAAGGGTTTCTGGGATATGGCTACACCTTC
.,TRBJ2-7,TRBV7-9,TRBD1,CASAGQGFKQYF,TGTGCCAGCGCGGGACAGGGATTCAAGCAGTACTTC
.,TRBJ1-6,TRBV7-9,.,CASSSMGGINSPLHF,TGTGCCAGCAGCTCCATGGGGGGGATCAATTCACCCCTCCACTTT
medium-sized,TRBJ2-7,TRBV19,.,CASATGVANEQYF,TGTGCCTCGGCGACCGGGGTGGCTAACGAGCAGTACTTC
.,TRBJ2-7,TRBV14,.,CASSQDSTGPQSYEQYF,TGTGCCAGCAGCCAAGATTCTACGGGCCCACAGTCCTACGAGCAGTACTTC
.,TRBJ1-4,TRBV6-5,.,CASSRSSNEKLFF,TGTGCCAGCAGCCGCAGTTCTAATGAAAAACTGTTTTTT
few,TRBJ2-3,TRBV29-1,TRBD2,CSVDPGGGTDTQYF,TGCAGCGTTGACCCGGGGGGAGGCACAGATACGCAGTATTTT
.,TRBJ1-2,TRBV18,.,CASSPIANDIKDGYTF,TGTGCCAGCTCACCAATCGCGAACGACATTAAGGATGGCTACACCTTC
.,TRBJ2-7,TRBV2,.,CASIPSGGSEQYF,TGTGCCAGCATCCCCTCTGGGGGGAGCGAGCAGTACTTC
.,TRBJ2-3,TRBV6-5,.,CASSYSIQGTQYF,TGTGCCAGCAGTTACTCCATTCAGGGTACGCAGTATTTT
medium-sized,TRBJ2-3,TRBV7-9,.,CASSLALGGGATDTQYF,TGTGCCAGCAGCTTAGCGCTTGGGGGCGGCGCCACAGATACGCAGTATTTT
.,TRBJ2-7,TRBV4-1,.,CASSQGWGVPDEQYF,TGCGCCAGCAGCCAAGGGTGGGGGGTCCCGGACGAGCAGTACTTC
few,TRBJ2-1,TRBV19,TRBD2,CASIPPSGGVNEQFF,TGTGCCAGTATCCCGCCCAGCGGGGGGGTCAATGAGCAGTTCTTC